A single sample gave rise to the 18 T cell receptor beta chains below, sequenced in a study of T cell repertoires in cytomegalovirus infection. TCRdb re-called the reads with MiXCR, one entry per CDR3 protein. Among about a million distinct CDR3 sequences listed, about 33% were seen once. No antigen is known for these receptors. This specimen consisted of cultured CD8+ T cells from PBMCs, obtained from culture after CMV antigen stimulation. The receptors originated from a human donor in good health (CMV status not recorded). Some clones in this sample may be carry-over from other donors' samples.

This chain links TRBV7-8 with TRBJ1-2; TRBD1 might be the D (6 bases). CDR1 SGHVS and CDR2 FQNEAQ come from the germline V gene. V lost 0 bases, J lost 5 bases, and 13 bases lay in between. The CDR3 runs to 15 residues. The CDR3 spells CASSLAVQGVYGYTF. The DNA of the CDR3 is TGTGCCAGCAGCTTAGCGGTACAGGGCGTATATGGCTACACCTTC.

The chain couples TRBV2 to TRBJ2-1; 13 bases match TRBD2. V lost 0 bases, J lost 4 bases, and 6 bases stayed unmatched. Per the germline V gene, CDR1 is SNHLY and CDR2 is FYNNEI. This CDR3 is 18 amino acids long. For the CDR3, the DNA is TGTGCCAGCAGTGAAGCCCCCCCGACTAGCGGGGGGTACAATGAGCAGTTCTTC. Encoded protein: CASSEAPPTSGGYNEQFF.

J is TRBJ1-5 and V is TRBV2; D is unresolved. The CDR3 loop spans 15 amino acids. The germline V and J ends were trimmed by 2 bases and 2 bases, with 10 bases remaining between them. The germline gives CDR1 SNHLY, CDR2 FYNNEI. CDR3 residues: CASSEFHGGNQPQHF. CDR3 coding DNA: TGTGCCAGCAGTGAATTCCACGGGGGCAATCAGCCCCAGCATTTT.

The chain carries TRBV4-1 and TRBJ1-5, with D possibly TRBD1 on 6 matching bases. Per germline, CDR1 MGHRA and CDR2 YSYEKL. The CDR3 contains 15 residues. The V end lost 2 bases, the J end lost 3 bases, and 11 bases lay between the germline ends. The CDR3 reads CASSQLGQSNQPQHF. The DNA of the CDR3 is TGCGCCAGCAGCCAACTAGGACAGTCCAATCAGCCCCAGCATTTT.

This clonotype was recorded a few times. This chain's CDR3 is CASSLAVLSGGYTF. DNA of the CDR3: TGTGCCAGCAGCTTAGCGGTGCTCTCGGGGGGCTACACCTTC. The genes are TRBV7-6 and TRBJ1-2; unclear D gene. V lost 0 bases to trimming and J lost 8 bases, with 13 bases between them. The CDR3 runs to 14 residues. Looked up from germline, CDR1 is SGHVS and CDR2 is FNYEAQ.

Turning to this clonotype: This sequence may be a read error, since a much larger clone differs from it by one base. The genes are TRBV27 and TRBJ2-3; unclear D gene. The CDR3 is 13 amino acids. CDR1 is MNHEY and CDR2 is SMNVEV in the germline V gene (reference sequence). The CDR3 DNA sequence: TGTGTCAGCACCCAAATCGGTGGAGATACGCAGTATTTT. Residues: CVSTQIGGDTQYF.

This clonotype has a count of ten or more. This chain links TRBV7-2 with TRBJ2-2; possibly TRBD2 for D (6 bases). V shed 1 base and J shed 3 bases, with 12 bases lying between them. Per the germline V gene, CDR1 is SGHTA and CDR2 is FQGNSA. CDR3 length: 16 residues. This chain's CDR3 is CASSLVHSGDTGELFF. For the CDR3, the DNA is TGTGCCAGCAGCTTAGTTCATTCGGGGGACACCGGGGAGCTGTTTTTT.

V and J are TRBV6-4 and TRBJ1-2; 8 bases match TRBD1. J gave up 1 base and V 6 bases, and 7 bases lay outside the gene matches. This CDR3 comprises 15 residues. CDR1 is MRHNA and CDR2 is SNTAGT in the germline V gene. Here the CDR3 DNA reads TGTGCCAGCAGGGCGGACAGGGACTATAACTATGGCTACACCTTC. This codes for CASRADRDYNYGYTF.

This clonotype appeared a single time. The chain carries TRBV14 and TRBJ1-2, with TRBD1 identical over 7 bases. The junction had 7 bases not matched to a gene; V was cut back by 3 bases and J by 6 bases. This CDR3 region has 14 residues. CDR1 is SGHDN, CDR2 FVKESK, per germline. The CDR3 here is CASSHRQGSHGYTF. CDR3 coding DNA: TGTGCCAGCAGCCACAGACAGGGAAGCCATGGCTACACCTTC.

This clonotype appeared many times. V gene TRBV11-1 combines with J gene TRBJ2-1, with D tentatively TRBD2 (7 bases). Germline assignment: CDR1 SGHAT and CDR2 FQDESV (reference sequence). The CDR3 runs to 18 residues. V was shortened by 3 bases and J by 4 bases, with 22 bases between the two germline ends. CDR3: CASSFTSEGVGEYNEQFF. CDR3 coding DNA: TGTGCCAGCAGCTTCACTAGCGAGGGGGTTGGGGAATACAATGAGCAGTTCTTC.

The chain joins TRBV10-1 to TRBJ2-3, with 8 bases matching TRBD2. CDR3 size: 17 residues. CDR1 is WNHNN, CDR2 SYGVQD, per germline (reference sequence). The V gene end was trimmed by 5 bases and the J gene end by 2 bases; junction bases not matched to a gene: 12. CDR3 DNA sequence: TGCGCCAGCAGTTCCCACGCTAGCGGGCGCTTCACAGATACGCAGTATTTT. It codes for CASSSHASGRFTDTQYF.

This clonotype has a count of ten or more. The chain uses TRBV6-6 and TRBJ1-1; 7 bases align to TRBD1. The ends lost 0 bases at V and 1 base at J; junction bases unmatched: 8. Looked up from germline, CDR1 is MNHNY and CDR2 is SVGAGI (reference sequence). The CDR3 extends over 17 amino acids. The CDR3, as DNA: TGTGCCAGCAGTTACTCATCTGTAAGGACAGGGAACACTGAAGCTTTCTTT. Amino acids: CASSYSSVRTGNTEAFF.

In the case of this clonotype: The CDR3 does not close with the conserved phenylalanine or tryptophan, likely indicating a read error. The chain employs TRBV2 and TRBJ2-2, with 10 bases identical to TRBD2. Germline V gene lookup returns CDR1 SNHLY and CDR2 FYNNEI. This CDR3 has 16 residues. The V gene end was trimmed by 5 bases and the J gene end by 5 bases; junction bases not matched to a gene: 8. The CDR3 bases are TGTGCCAGCAGTCCGAGCGGGGGGGCCAGGACCGGGGAGCTGTTTCTT. Encoded protein: CASSPSGGARTGELFL.

CDR3 protein: CASTSPRDRHSGNTIYF. The CDR3, as DNA: TGTGCCAGCACCTCCCCCCGCGATCGACACTCTGGAAACACCATATATTTT. The rearrangement uses TRBV7-9 and TRBJ1-3; D is uncertain. This CDR3 has 17 residues. The V end lost 7 bases, the J end lost 0 bases, and 19 bases lay between the germline ends. Looked up from germline, CDR1 is SEHNR and CDR2 is FQNEAQ (reference sequence).

The CDR3 coding sequence is TGCGCCAGCAGCAAGAAAAACGGAGGGGGCTTAGACACCATATATTTT. Translation gives CASSKKNGGGLDTIYF. The J gene is TRBJ1-3, the V gene TRBV5-1, with TRBD1 matching over 7 bases. CDR1 is SGHRS and CDR2 is YFSETQ in the germline V gene. The CDR3 has 16 residues. The junction had 15 bases not matched to a gene; V was cut back by 4 bases and J by 8 bases.

Only a few counts were recorded for this clonotype. The V and J genes are TRBV27 and TRBJ2-2, with no clear D. V was pared by 2 bases and J by 0 bases, with 13 bases between. This CDR3 has 17 amino acids. CDR1 is MNHEY and CDR2 is SMNVEV in the germline V gene (reference sequence). In nucleotides, the CDR3 is TGTGCCAGCAGTTTAACCGGACCGAGCCCGAACACCGGGGAGCTGTTTTTT. Encoded protein: CASSLTGPSPNTGELFF.

This chain links TRBV6-2 or TRBV6-3 with TRBJ2-1; 15 positions agree with TRBD2. Germline V gene lookup returns CDR1 MNHEY and CDR2 SVGEGT. This CDR3 region has 15 residues. Trimming at V came to 4 bases and at J to 10 bases, leaving 5 bases not matched to a gene. The CDR3 nucleotides read TGTGCCAGCAGTTTCGGGACTAGCGGGGGGCCCGAGCAGTTCTTC. Translation gives CASSFGTSGGPEQFF.

In regard to this clonotype: Sequence at one end of the junction differs from germline and may be a read error. The rearrangement uses TRBV7-9 and TRBJ1-4; D unclear. Germline V lookup: CDR1 SEHNR, CDR2 FQNEAQ (reference sequence). The length of the CDR3 is 15 residues. CDR3 region: CASTLDREANEKLFF. In DNA form, the CDR3 reads TGTGCCAGCACCTTAGACCGGGAGGCTAATGAAAAACTGTTTTTT.